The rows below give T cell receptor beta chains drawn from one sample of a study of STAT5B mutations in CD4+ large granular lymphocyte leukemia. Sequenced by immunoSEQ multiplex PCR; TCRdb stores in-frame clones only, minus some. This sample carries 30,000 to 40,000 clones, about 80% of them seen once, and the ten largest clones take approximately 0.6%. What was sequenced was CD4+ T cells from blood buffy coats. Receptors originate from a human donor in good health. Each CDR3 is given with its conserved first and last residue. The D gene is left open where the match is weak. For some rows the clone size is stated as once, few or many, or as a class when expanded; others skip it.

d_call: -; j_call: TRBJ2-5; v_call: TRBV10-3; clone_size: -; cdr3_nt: TGTGCCACCGACCCGGTGGGGCAAGAGACCCAGTACTTC; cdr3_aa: CATDPVGQETQYF
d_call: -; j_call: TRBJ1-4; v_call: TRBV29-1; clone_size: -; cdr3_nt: TGCAGCGTTGGAGCAAAGGGTGAAAAACTGTTTTTT; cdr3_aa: CSVGAKGEKLFF
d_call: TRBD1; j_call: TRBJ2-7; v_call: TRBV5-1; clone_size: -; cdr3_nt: TGCGCCAGCAGCACGACAGGGCCAGGCTACGAGCAGTACTTC; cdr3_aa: CASSTTGPGYEQYF
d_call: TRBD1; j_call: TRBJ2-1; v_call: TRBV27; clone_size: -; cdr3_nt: TGTGCCAGCAGTCCCCCGGGACAGACCTACAATGAGCAGTTCTTC; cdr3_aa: CASSPPGQTYNEQFF
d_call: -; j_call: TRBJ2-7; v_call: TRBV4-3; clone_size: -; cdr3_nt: TGCGCCAGCAGCCAAGAAATCGGGAGCTCCTACGAGCAGTACTTC; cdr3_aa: CASSQEIGSSYEQYF
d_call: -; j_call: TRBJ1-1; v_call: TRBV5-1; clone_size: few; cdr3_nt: TGCGCCAGCAGCCTAACGATGAACACTGAAGCTTTCTTT; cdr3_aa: CASSLTMNTEAFF
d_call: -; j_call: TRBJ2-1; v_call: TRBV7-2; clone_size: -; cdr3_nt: TGTGCCAGCAGCCGACTGGGCTATGAGCAGTTCTTC; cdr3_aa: CASSRLGYEQFF
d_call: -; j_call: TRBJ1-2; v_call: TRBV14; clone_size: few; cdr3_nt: TGTGCCAGCAGCCAACGGACCGGTGATGGCTACACCTTC; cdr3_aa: CASSQRTGDGYTF
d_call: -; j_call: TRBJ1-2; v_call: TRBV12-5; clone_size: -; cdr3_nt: TGTGCTAGTGGTTTCCCCGCGGAGGACGCTTATGGCTACACCTTC; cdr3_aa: CASGFPAEDAYGYTF
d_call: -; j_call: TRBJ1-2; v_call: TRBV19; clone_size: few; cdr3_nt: TGTGCCAGTAGGTACGAGACAGGCCGTAACTATGGCTACACCTTC; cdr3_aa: CASRYETGRNYGYTF
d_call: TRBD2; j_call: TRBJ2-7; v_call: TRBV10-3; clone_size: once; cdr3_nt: TGTGCCATCAACCGGGGTAGCGGGGTATCCTACGAGCAGTACTTC; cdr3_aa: CAINRGSGVSYEQYF
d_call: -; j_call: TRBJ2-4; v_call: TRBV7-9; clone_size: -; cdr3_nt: TGTGCCAGCAGCCCCAGACAGGTCCTAGCCAAAAACATTCAGTACTTC; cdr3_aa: CASSPRQVLAKNIQYF
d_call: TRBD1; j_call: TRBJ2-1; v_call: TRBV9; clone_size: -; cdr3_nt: TGTGCCAGCAGCGTAGGGACAGGGGGAATCGATCATGAGCAGTTCTTC; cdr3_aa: CASSVGTGGIDHEQFF
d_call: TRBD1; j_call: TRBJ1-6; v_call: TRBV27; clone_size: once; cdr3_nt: TGTGCCAGCAGTTTGTTCGTACAGGGGGCCTATAATTCACCCCTCCACTTT; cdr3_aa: CASSLFVQGAYNSPLHF
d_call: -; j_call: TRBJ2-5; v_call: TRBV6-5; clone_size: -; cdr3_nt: TGTGCCAGCAGTTACGTCAGCGTCGGCCAAGAGACCCAGTACTTC; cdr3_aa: CASSYVSVGQETQYF
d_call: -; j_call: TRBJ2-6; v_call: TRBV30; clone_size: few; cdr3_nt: TGTGCCTGGTACAGAGTAGGGTCTGGGGCCAACGTCCTGACTTTC; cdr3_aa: CAWYRVGSGANVLTF
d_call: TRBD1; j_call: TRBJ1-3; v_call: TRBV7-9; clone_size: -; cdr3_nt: TGTGCCAGCAGCTCCACAGGGGGCCTATTCACCATATATTTT; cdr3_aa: CASSSTGGLFTIYF
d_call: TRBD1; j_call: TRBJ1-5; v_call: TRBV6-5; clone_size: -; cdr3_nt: TGTGCCAGCCCCAAGGGGGCACAGGGTAGGCAGCCCCAGCATTTT; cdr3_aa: CASPKGAQGRQPQHF
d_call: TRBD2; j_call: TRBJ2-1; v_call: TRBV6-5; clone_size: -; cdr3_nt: TGTGCCAGCAGTTACGGAGGGACTAGCGGGGGCGATGAGCAGTTCTTC; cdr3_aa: CASSYGGTSGGDEQFF
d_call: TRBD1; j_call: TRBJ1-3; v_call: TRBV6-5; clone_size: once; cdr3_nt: TGTGCCAGTGAACGGACAGGGAGTAACACCATATATTTT; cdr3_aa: CASERTGSNTIYF
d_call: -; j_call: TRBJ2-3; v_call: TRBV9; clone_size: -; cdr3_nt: TGTGCCAGCAGCGTAACGGGGGCTAGCACAGATACGCAGTATTTT; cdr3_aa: CASSVTGASTDTQYF
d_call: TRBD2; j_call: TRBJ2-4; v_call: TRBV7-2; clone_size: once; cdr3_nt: TGTGCCAGCAGCCTGTGGACTAGCGGGAGTAGGAACATTCAGTACTTC; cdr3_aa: CASSLWTSGSRNIQYF
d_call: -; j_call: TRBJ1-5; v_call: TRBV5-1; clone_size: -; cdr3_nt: TGCGCCAGCAGCACCGGGACGGGGAACAATCAGCCCCAGCATTTT; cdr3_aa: CASSTGTGNNQPQHF
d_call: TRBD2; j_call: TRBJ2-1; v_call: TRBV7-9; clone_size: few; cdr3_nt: TGTGCCAGCAGCCGAGGCACGACTAGCGGGGGTCTAGATGAGCAGTTCTTC; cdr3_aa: CASSRGTTSGGLDEQFF
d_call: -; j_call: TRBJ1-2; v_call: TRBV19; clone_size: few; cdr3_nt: TGTGCCAGTAGTATCCGGGAGGAACATGGCTACACCTTC; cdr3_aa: CASSIREEHGYTF
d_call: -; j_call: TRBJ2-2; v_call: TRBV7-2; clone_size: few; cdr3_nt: TGTGCCAGCAGCTTACCGGGGGCCTTGAACACCGGGGAGCTGTTTTTT; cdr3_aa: CASSLPGALNTGELFF
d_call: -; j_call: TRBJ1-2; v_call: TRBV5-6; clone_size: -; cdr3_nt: TGTGCCAGCAGCTTGGTCGGAGGGGCGGGCATCTATGGCTACACCTTC; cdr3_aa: CASSLVGGAGIYGYTF
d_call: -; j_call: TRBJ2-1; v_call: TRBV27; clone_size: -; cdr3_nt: TGTGCCAGCAGTTTATCCCCCGGGGTCTTCTACAATGAGCAGTTCTTC; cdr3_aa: CASSLSPGVFYNEQFF